This T cell receptor beta chain was recovered during a study of blood T cell repertoires in COVID-19. Turning to the study itself: Samples taken during acute and convalescent COVID-19 were collected in the United States, Italy and Spain. Nucleic acid was either cDNA or gDNA, and it came from T cells, B-cell-depleted T cells, or PBMCs.

There are 14 residues in the CDR3. Trimming took 2 bases from V and 1 from J, leaving 8 bases between them. Looked up from germline, CDR1 is ENHRY and CDR2 is SYGVKD. The authors' processing: Estimation of nucleated cell counts was performed using reference gene primer amplification. Sequencing was performed with immunoSEQ multiplex PCR; in TCRdb, only in-frame clones are kept and a portion is missing. V and J calls and clone size are given by that table; D and trimming were obtained from the DNA. The repertoire includes fewer than 250,000 clones, roughly 79% of them detected once, and 1.9% sits in the top ten.

Sequencing was performed on peripheral blood. The rearrangement links TRBV10-3 to TRBJ1-1; the D gene is possibly TRBD1 (5 bases). The clonotype was recovered from a woman older than 75 with acute or convalescent COVID-19. DNA for the CDR3: TGTGCCATCAGTGAGGGACACGGGAACACTGAAGCTTTCTTT. It translates to CAISEGHGNTEAFF.